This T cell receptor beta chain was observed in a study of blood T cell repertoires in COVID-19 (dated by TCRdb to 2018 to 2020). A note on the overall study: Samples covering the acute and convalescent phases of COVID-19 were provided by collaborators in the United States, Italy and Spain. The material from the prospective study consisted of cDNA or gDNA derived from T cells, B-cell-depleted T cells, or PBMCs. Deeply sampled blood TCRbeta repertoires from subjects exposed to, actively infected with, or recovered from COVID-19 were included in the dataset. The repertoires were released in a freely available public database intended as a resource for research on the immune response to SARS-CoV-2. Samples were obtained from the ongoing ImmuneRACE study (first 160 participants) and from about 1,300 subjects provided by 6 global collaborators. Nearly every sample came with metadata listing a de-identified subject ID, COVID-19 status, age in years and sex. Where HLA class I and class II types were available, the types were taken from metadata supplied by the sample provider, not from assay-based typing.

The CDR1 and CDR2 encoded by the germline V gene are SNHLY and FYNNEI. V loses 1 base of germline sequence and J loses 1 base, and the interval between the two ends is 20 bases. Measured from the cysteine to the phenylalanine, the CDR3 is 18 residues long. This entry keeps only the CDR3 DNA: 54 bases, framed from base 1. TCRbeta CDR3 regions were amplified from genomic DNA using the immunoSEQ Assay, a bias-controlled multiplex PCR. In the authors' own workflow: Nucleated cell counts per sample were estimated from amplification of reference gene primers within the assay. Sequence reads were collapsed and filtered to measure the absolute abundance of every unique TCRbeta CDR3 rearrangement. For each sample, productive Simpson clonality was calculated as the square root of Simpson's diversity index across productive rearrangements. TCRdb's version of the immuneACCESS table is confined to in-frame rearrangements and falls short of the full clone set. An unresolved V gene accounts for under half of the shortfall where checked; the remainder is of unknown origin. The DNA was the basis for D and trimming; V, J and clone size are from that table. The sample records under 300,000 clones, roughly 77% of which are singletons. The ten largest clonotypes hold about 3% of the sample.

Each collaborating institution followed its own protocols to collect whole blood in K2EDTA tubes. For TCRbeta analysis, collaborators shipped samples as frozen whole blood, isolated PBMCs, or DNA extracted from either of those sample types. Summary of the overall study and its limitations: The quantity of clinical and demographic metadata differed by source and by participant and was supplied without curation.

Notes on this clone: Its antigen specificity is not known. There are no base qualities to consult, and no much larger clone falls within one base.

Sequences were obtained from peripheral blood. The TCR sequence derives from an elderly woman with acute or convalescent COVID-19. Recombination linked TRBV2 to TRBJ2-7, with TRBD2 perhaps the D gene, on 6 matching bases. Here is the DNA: TGTGCCAGCAGTGAAGGTACTGGAGGGTTAAGATTTTCCTACGAGCAGTACTTC. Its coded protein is CASSEGTGGLRFSYEQYF.